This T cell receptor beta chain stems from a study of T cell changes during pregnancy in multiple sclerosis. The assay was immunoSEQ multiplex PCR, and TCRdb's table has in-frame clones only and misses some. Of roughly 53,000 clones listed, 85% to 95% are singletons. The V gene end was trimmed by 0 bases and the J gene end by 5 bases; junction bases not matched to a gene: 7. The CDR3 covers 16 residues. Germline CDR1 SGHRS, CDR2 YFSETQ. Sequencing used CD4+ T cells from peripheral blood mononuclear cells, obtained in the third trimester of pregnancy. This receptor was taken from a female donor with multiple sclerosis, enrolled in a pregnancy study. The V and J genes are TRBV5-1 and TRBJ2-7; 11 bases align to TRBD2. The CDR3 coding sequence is TGCGCCAGCAGCTTGGTTGGTAGCGGGAGGGTCGACGAGCAGTACTTC. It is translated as CASSLVGSGRVDEQYF.